These 21 T cell receptor beta chains originate from one sample sequenced in a study of regulatory T cells in long-lasting Graves disease. Both iRepertoire HTBI primers and Arm-PCR of CDR3 regions were used to build the TCR beta libraries. MiXCR, run by TCRdb on the multiplex PCR reads, gives a single entry per CDR3 protein. The table includes about 530,000 distinct CDR3 sequences, about 16% detected once. The time point is: newly diagnosed GD, antithyroid drugs for less than 3 months. PBMC-extracted RNA yielded the TCR library. The sample was also reused in another study, on T cells in Graves' hyperthyroidism and ophthalmopathy.

Here the sequenced sample was peripheral blood mononuclear cells (PBMCs), taken at new diagnosis, from a patient treated with antithyroid drugs. These receptor sequences come from a woman aged 35-60 years with Graves disease.

This clonotype was counted ten times or more. The genes are TRBV11-2 and TRBJ2-5; the match to TRBD2 covers 7 bases. The germline CDR1 and CDR2 sequences are SGHAT and FQNNGV. V shed 5 bases, J shed 3 bases, and the junction held 9 bases outside the gene matches. The CDR3 is 15 residues long. This CDR3 reads CASSAERLAEETQYF. The CDR3 DNA reads TGTGCCAGCAGCGCAGAGAGACTAGCTGAAGAGACCCAGTACTTC.

This chain joins TRBV11-2 and TRBJ2-7; a possible D gene is TRBD1 (5 bases). CDR3 size: 15 residues. V dropped 0 bases and J dropped 2 bases, with 11 bases sitting between them. Germline CDR1 and CDR2: SGHAT and FQNNGV. CDR3 residues: CASSLERGGAYEQYF. In DNA form, the CDR3 reads TGTGCCAGCAGCTTAGAAAGGGGCGGCGCCTACGAGCAGTACTTC.

DNA of the CDR3: TGTGCCAGCAGTCTAAGTTCTACAGGGGGACATGGCTACACCTTC. Translation gives CASSLSSTGGHGYTF. V usage is TRBV2 and J usage is TRBJ1-2, with 8 positions matching TRBD1. From germline, CDR1 is SNHLY and CDR2 FYNNEI. V lost 5 bases, J lost 6 bases, and 11 bases stayed unmatched. The CDR3 is made up of 15 amino acids.

This clonotype turned up a few times. CDR3 protein: CASRGDRTEVTEAFF. DNA of the CDR3: TGTGCCAGCAGGGGGGACCGAACTGAAGTCACTGAAGCTTTCTTT. The rearrangement links TRBV2 to TRBJ1-1; tentatively, D is TRBD1 (5 bases). V shed 6 bases and J shed 4 bases, with 18 bases lying between them. The germline CDR1 and CDR2 sequences are SNHLY and FYNNEI. The CDR3 covers 15 residues.

The chain combines TRBV15 with TRBJ2-2, with a possible D match to TRBD1 (6 bases). With 5 bases removed from V and 8 bases from J, the gap between germline ends came to 15 bases. Per the germline V gene, CDR1 is LNHNV and CDR2 is YYDKDF (reference sequence). This CDR3 contains 14 residues. The CDR3 coding sequence is TGTGCCACCAGCGAATTTCCCGGGACAGGGGAGCTGTTTTTT. Translated, it gives CATSEFPGTGELFF.

This clonotype was counted many times. The chain's CDR3 is CASSLEAGGFNTEAFF. The CDR3 coding sequence is TGTGCCAGCAGCTTAGAGGCAGGGGGCTTTAACACTGAAGCTTTCTTT. This chain uses TRBV7-2 with TRBJ1-1; TRBD1 matches at 8 bases. CDR3 size: 16 residues. Looked up from germline, CDR1 is SGHTA and CDR2 is FQGNSA. Trimming removed 1 base from V and 2 bases from J; junction bases left unmatched: 6. Using reference TRBV7-2 and TRBJ1-1 for the parts outside the CDR3, the full variable domain is GAGVSQSPSNKVTEKGKDVELRCDPISGHTALYWYRQSLGQGLEFLIYFQGNSAPDKSGLPSDRFSAERTGGSVSTLTIQRTQQEDSAVYLCASSLEAGGFNTEAFFGQGTRLTVV.

CDR3 region: CASSQEAGYSNQPQHF. CDR3 DNA: TGTGCCAGCAGCCAAGAAGCGGGCTATAGCAATCAGCCCCAGCATTTT. V usage is TRBV4-2 and J usage is TRBJ1-5; D is undetermined. From germline, CDR1 is LGHNA and CDR2 YNFKEQ. The CDR3 is 16 residues long. The V end was cut by 0 bases, the J end by 0 bases, with 9 bases between.

The sample holds a few counts of this clonotype. The chain recombines TRBV14 with TRBJ1-2; 9 bases are shared with TRBD1. CDR1 and CDR2 (germline): SGHDN, FVKESK. The CDR3 contains 15 residues. V shed 4 bases and J 6 bases; nucleotides not matched to a gene: 9. The CDR3 DNA is TGTGCCAGCAGCCGGATATCACAGGGGGCGAATGGCTACACCTTC. Translated: CASSRISQGANGYTF.

This clonotype has more than one count but fewer than ten. The gene calls are TRBV6-1 and TRBJ2-2; 11 nucleotides match TRBD2. V lost 4 bases and J lost 4; bases outside the gene matches: 5. Germline values: CDR1 MNHNS, CDR2 SASEGT. The CDR3 extends over 16 amino acids. The CDR3 DNA reads TGTGCCAGCAGTGCCTCTAGCGGGGGGTCCACCGGGGAGCTGTTTTTT. Protein sequence: CASSASSGGSTGELFF.

The rearrangement links TRBV18 to TRBJ2-6, with 10 nucleotides matching TRBD2. CDR1 is KGHSH, CDR2 LQKENI, per germline. The V and J ends lost 5 bases and 0 bases, in that order; junction bases with no gene match: 10. This CDR3 comprises 19 residues. The chain's CDR3 is CASSSRSSGGFSGANVLTF. CDR3 in DNA: TGTGCCAGCTCATCACGATCTAGCGGGGGTTTCTCTGGGGCCAACGTCCTGACTTTC.

As to this clonotype: A clone one base away is much larger, so this may be a read error. The chain couples TRBV6-1 to TRBJ1-2; D may be TRBD1 (5 bases). The CDR3 length is 13 residues. In germline, CDR1 is MNHNS, CDR2 SASEGT. In nucleotides, the CDR3 is TGTGCCAGCAGCTACGACAGATTAAAGGGCTGCACCTTC. Amino acids: CASSYDRLKGCTF.

This clonotype occurred a few times. The rearrangement uses TRBV5-1 and TRBJ2-2; D ambiguous. Germline V gene lookup returns CDR1 SGHRS and CDR2 YFSETQ. V was cut by 3 bases and J by 3 bases, with 6 bases left in between. CDR3 length equals 13 residues. CDR3 protein: CASSSGHTGELFF. The CDR3 DNA is TGCGCCAGCAGCTCCGGACACACCGGGGAGCTGTTTTTT.

V usage is TRBV15 and J usage is TRBJ2-3; D unresolved. Germline V gene data show CDR1 as LNHNV and CDR2 as YYDKDF (reference sequence). CDR3 length: 17 residues. Trimming took 2 bases from V and 1 from J, leaving 16 bases between them. The CDR3 nucleotides read TGTGCCACCAGCAGATCCCGGACGGATTTCGGCACAGATACGCAGTATTTT. This encodes CATSRSRTDFGTDTQYF.

This clonotype was seen ten or more times. The rearrangement links TRBV5-1 to TRBJ2-1; 7 positions match TRBD1. CDR3 size: 14 residues. V trimming: 0 bases; J trimming: 7 bases; junction bases outside the gene matches: 4. Germline CDR1 is SGHRS and CDR2 is YFSETQ. CDR3 bases: TGCGCCAGCAGCTTGGGGCAGGGGGTGAATGAGCAGTTCTTC. It specifies CASSLGQGVNEQFF.

This clonotype came up many times. This rearrangement joins TRBV18 to TRBJ1-1, with no clear D. Trimming removed 6 bases from V and 3 bases from J, with 11 bases in between. Germline CDR1 KGHSH, CDR2 LQKENI. The CDR3 spans 13 residues. The CDR3 DNA sequence: TGTGCCAGCTCTCAAACCCGGGACACTGAAGCTTTCTTT. Translation gives CASSQTRDTEAFF.

This clonotype was seen at least ten times. V and J are TRBV12-3 or TRBV12-4 and TRBJ1-6; 8 bases are a match to TRBD1. The CDR3 spans 14 residues. Trimming took 7 bases from V and 5 from J; bases not matched to a gene: 4. CDR3 protein: CASKTGEDNSPLHF. In DNA, the CDR3 is TGTGCCAGCAAGACAGGGGAGGATAATTCACCCCTCCACTTT.

The table lists this clonotype with a few counts. V is TRBV2 and J is TRBJ1-5; possible D gene TRBD1, 6 bases. CDR3 length: 13 residues. V lost 9 bases and J 5 bases, leaving 14 bases between the germline ends. Germline V gives CDR1 SNHLY, CDR2 FYNNEI. The CDR3 nucleotides are TGTGCCAGTGGAGGGACACGGGATCAGCCCCAGCATTTT. This sequence encodes CASGGTRDQPQHF.

The chain uses TRBV20-1 and TRBJ1-2; TRBD1 is a possible D gene (6 bases). Germline CDR1 and CDR2: DFQATT and SNEGSKA (reference sequence). V lost 5 bases and J 6 bases, leaving 13 bases between the germline ends. There are 12 residues in the CDR3. CDR3 residues: CSAYRDRDGYTF. DNA for the CDR3: TGCAGTGCTTACAGGGACCGTGATGGCTACACCTTC.

This clonotype has more than one count but fewer than ten. The chain uses TRBV28 and TRBJ2-7, with 9 bases identical to TRBD1. V lost 4 bases and J lost 6; bases outside the gene matches: 7. Germline-derived CDR1 and CDR2 are MDHEN and SYDVKM. The CDR3 is 14 residues long. The CDR3 is CASSSPGQGSEQYF. The CDR3 nucleotides are TGTGCCAGCAGTTCCCCGGGACAGGGTTCCGAGCAGTACTTC.

This clonotype was picked up a small number of times. The chain joins TRBV12-3 or TRBV12-4 to TRBJ2-1; D could derive from TRBD1 or TRBD2 (6 bases each). Trimming cost V 3 bases and J 2 bases, with 11 bases left between them. CDR3 length equals 15 residues. The CDR3: CASSFEGGPYNEQFF. CDR3 DNA sequence: TGTGCCAGCAGTTTCGAGGGGGGTCCCTACAATGAGCAGTTCTTC.

This chain uses TRBV29-1 with TRBJ2-1, with 10 bases identical to TRBD2. The V and J ends lost 3 bases and 7 bases, in that order; junction bases with no gene match: 9. Germline CDR1 is SQVTM and CDR2 is ANQGSEA. The CDR3 is 15 residues long. CDR3 sequence: CSVDPLAGGGNEQFF. In DNA form, the CDR3 reads TGCAGCGTTGACCCCTTAGCGGGGGGCGGGAATGAGCAGTTCTTC.